Listed below are T cell receptor beta chains from one sample, sequenced in a study of cytomegalovirus exposure and HLA in healthy donors. The protocol was immunoSEQ multiplex PCR, while the TCRdb copy is restricted to in-frame clones and leaves out a portion. Seen here are 110,000 to 150,000 clones, 73% observed once, and the top ten hold 1.3%. Sequenced input: PBMCs. These receptors were taken from a woman aged 40 to 50 in good health and CMV-seronegative. CDR3s include the opening cysteine and the closing phenylalanine or tryptophan. A D gene is named only where the DNA matches it firmly. Clone sizes are given selectively: once, few, many, or a class where the clone is expanded.

D gene,V gene,J gene,clone size,CDR3 protein,CDR3 DNA
NA,TRBV4-1,TRBJ1-1,NA,CASSQGLGSKGEKAFF,TGCGCCAGCAGCCAGGGGCTTGGTTCCAAAGGGGAAAAAGCTTTCTTT
TRBD1,TRBV9,TRBJ1-2,NA,CASSPQGAHGYTF,TGTGCCAGCAGCCCGCAGGGGGCGCATGGCTACACCTTC
NA,TRBV9,TRBJ2-3,NA,CASSVAVPDTQYF,TGTGCCAGCAGCGTAGCGGTACCAGATACGCAGTATTTT
NA,TRBV4-2,TRBJ1-3,NA,CASSQRTETKSGNTIYF,TGTGCCAGCAGCCAAAGGACAGAAACAAAATCCGGAAACACCATATATTTT
NA,TRBV29-1,TRBJ1-2,NA,CSGGAGGYGYTF,TGCAGCGGCGGAGCGGGAGGTTATGGCTACACCTTC
TRBD2,TRBV7-2,TRBJ2-3,NA,CASSGTGLAGEYF,TGTGCCAGCAGCGGAACCGGACTAGCGGGGGAGTATTTT
TRBD2,TRBV19,TRBJ2-3,once,CASSTGTSGRTDTQYF,TGTGCCAGTAGTACCGGGACTAGCGGCCGCACAGATACGCAGTATTTT
NA,TRBV7-8,TRBJ2-3,NA,CASSLGSAGRTDTQYF,TGTGCCAGCAGCTTAGGTTCGGCGGGGCGCACAGATACGCAGTATTTT
TRBD2,TRBV5-6,TRBJ2-3,NA,CASSLWGLASPDTQYF,TGTGCCAGCAGCTTATGGGGACTAGCGTCCCCAGATACGCAGTATTTT
NA,TRBV5-1,TRBJ1-1,NA,CASSGGQVNTEAFF,TGCGCCAGCAGCGGGGGACAAGTGAACACTGAAGCTTTCTTT
NA,TRBV2,TRBJ1-2,NA,CASSDWGGAYGYTF,TGTGCCAGCAGTGATTGGGGGGGCGCCTATGGCTACACCTTC
TRBD1,TRBV11-2,TRBJ1-1,few,CASSLAPGQVAFF,TGTGCCAGCAGCTTAGCCCCGGGACAGGTAGCTTTCTTT
NA,TRBV29-1,TRBJ1-4,NA,CSVIWSHNEKLFF,TGCAGCGTTATTTGGAGCCACAATGAAAAACTGTTTTTT
TRBD1,TRBV2,TRBJ1-4,once,CASSPTPDRLLFF,TGTGCCAGCAGCCCAACCCCGGACAGGTTACTGTTTTTT
NA,TRBV5-4,TRBJ2-2,NA,CASSFRREKGTGELFF,TGTGCCAGCAGCTTTAGGCGGGAAAAAGGCACCGGGGAGCTGTTTTTT
NA,TRBV5-4,TRBJ1-1,few,CASSLGGTGGTEAFF,TGTGCCAGCAGCTTGGGGGGCACCGGGGGCACTGAAGCTTTCTTT